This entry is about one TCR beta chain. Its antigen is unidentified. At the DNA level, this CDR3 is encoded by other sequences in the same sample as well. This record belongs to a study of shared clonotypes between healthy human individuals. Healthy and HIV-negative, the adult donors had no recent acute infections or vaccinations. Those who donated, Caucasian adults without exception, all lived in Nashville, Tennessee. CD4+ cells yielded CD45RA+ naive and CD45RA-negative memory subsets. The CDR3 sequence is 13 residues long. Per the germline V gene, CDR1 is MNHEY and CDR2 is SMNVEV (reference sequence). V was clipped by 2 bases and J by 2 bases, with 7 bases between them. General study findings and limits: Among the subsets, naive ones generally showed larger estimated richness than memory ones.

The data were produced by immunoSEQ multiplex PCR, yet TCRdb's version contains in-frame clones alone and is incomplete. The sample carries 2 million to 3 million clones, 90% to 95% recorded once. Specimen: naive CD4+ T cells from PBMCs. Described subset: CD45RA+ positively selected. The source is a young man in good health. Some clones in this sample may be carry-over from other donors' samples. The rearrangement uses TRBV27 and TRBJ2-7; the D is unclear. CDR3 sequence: CASSLRRTYEQYF. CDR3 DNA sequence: TGTGCCAGCAGTTTACGTCGCACCTACGAGCAGTACTTC.